These 27 T cell receptor beta chains came from one sample sequenced in a study of blood T cell repertoires in COVID-19. Using immunoSEQ multiplex PCR, the repertoire was profiled, and TCRdb retains in-frame clones only, with some absent. The sample includes a few hundred thousand clones, around 84% seen only once; the top ten take roughly a sixth. The sequenced material came from PBMCs or T cells enriched from blood (not recorded which). Receptors were obtained from a middle-aged man who had recovered from COVID-19.

The CDR3 coding sequence is TGTGCCAGCAGCGCCAGGACTAGCGGGGGGAGAGAGACCCAGTACTTC. Translating gives CASSARTSGGRETQYF. This sequence joins TRBV9 and TRBJ2-5, with 14 bases lining up with TRBD2. The ends lost 3 bases at V and 4 bases at J; junction bases unmatched: 5. In germline, CDR1 is SGDLS, CDR2 YYNGEE. This CDR3 has 16 residues.

This chain uses TRBV19 with TRBJ1-1; D gene unclear. The CDR3 is 16 amino acids. The germline gives CDR1 LNHDA, CDR2 SQIVND (reference sequence). The V end lost 3 bases, the J end lost 0 bases, and 14 bases lay between the germline ends. The CDR3 bases are TGTGCCAGTAGTATCGTCCCCCTTTATATGAACACTGAAGCTTTCTTT. Translation gives CASSIVPLYMNTEAFF.

This clone has just one count. This chain connects TRBV2 to TRBJ2-7, with 9 nucleotides matching TRBD1. Trimming at V came to 1 base and at J to 6 bases, leaving 4 bases not matched to a gene. The CDR3 spans 14 residues. CDR1 is SNHLY, CDR2 FYNNEI, per germline. The CDR3, as DNA: TGTGCCAGCAGTGAAGGGACAGGGGATCGCGAGCAGTACTTC. This encodes CASSEGTGDREQYF.

The chain carries TRBV27 and TRBJ2-7, with 7 bases matching TRBD2. Germline CDR1 and CDR2: MNHEY and SMNVEV (reference sequence). J was trimmed by 6 bases and V by 3 bases; bases with no gene match: 8. There are 14 residues in the CDR3. CDR3 nucleotide sequence: TGTGCCAGCAGTTTGACTCGGACGGGGGGCGAGCAGTACTTC. This encodes CASSLTRTGGEQYF.

The chain recombines TRBV5-5 with TRBJ1-1, with D possibly TRBD1 on 6 matching bases. Germline CDR1 reads SGHKS; CDR2 reads YYEKEE (reference sequence). The CDR3 is made up of 16 amino acids. Trimming took 4 bases from V and 2 from J, leaving 18 bases between them. CDR3 protein: CASSPPGGLVNTEAFF. CDR3 DNA sequence: TGTGCCAGCAGCCCGCCCGGGGGGCTGGTAAACACTGAAGCTTTCTTT.

In the case of this clone: Within the sample, other DNA sequences also encode this same CDR3. This chain uses TRBV19 with TRBJ2-7; tentative D call: TRBD1 (5 bases). The germline V gene encodes CDR1 LNHDA and CDR2 SQIVND (reference sequence). The CDR3 has 13 amino acids. V gave up 3 bases and J gave up 4 bases, with 10 bases separating them. The CDR3 nucleotides are TGTGCCAGTAGTATGGGGCAGGGTTACGAGCAGTACTTC. Translated, it gives CASSMGQGYEQYF.

The V and J genes are TRBV30 and TRBJ2-5; D perhaps matches TRBD2 (6 bases). CDR1 and CDR2 from the germline V gene are GTSNPN and SVGIG (reference sequence). The CDR3 totals 14 residues. The germline V and J ends were trimmed by 3 bases and 4 bases, with 15 bases remaining between them. Here the CDR3 DNA reads TGTGCCTGGAGCGGGGACTCCCAGGGAGAGACCCAGTACTTC. This codes for CAWSGDSQGETQYF.

V gene TRBV28 combines with J gene TRBJ2-1; TRBD1 matches at 8 bases. The CDR3 spans 16 residues. The ends lost 6 bases at V and 6 bases at J; junction bases unmatched: 13. CDR1 and CDR2 (germline): MDHEN, SYDVKM. CDR3 residues: CASRANGGQGGNEQFF. CDR3 nucleotide sequence: TGTGCCAGCAGGGCAAATGGAGGACAGGGCGGCAATGAGCAGTTCTTC.

As regards this clone: The junction does not match germline at one end; this may be a read error. The chain couples TRBV7-7 to TRBJ1-2; the D gene is possibly TRBD1 (6 bases). CDR1 and CDR2 from the germline V gene are SSHAT and FNYEAQ (reference sequence). The CDR3 has 17 residues. CDR3 nucleotides: TGTGCTAGCAGCTTAGTGGGGGGGCGTAGCCCATCCTATGGCTACACCTTC. It encodes CASSLVGGRSPSYGYTF.

The chain links TRBV7-9 to TRBJ1-6; D perhaps matches TRBD1 (5 bases). The CDR3 contains 14 residues. CDR1 is SEHNR, CDR2 FQNEAQ, per germline (reference sequence). The V end lost 8 bases, the J end lost 7 bases, and 15 bases lay between the germline ends. The CDR3 loop reads CASRRTGGNSPLHF. The CDR3 DNA reads TGTGCCAGCCGGAGAACTGGGGGGAATTCACCCCTCCACTTT.

The V call is TRBV6-2 or TRBV6-3, the J call TRBJ2-3; D not resolved. The V end was cut by 6 bases, the J end by 5 bases, with 12 bases between. Germline lookup yields CDR1 MNHEY and CDR2 SVGEGT. The CDR3 is 13 residues long. The CDR3 here is CASSFGFGDTQYF. The CDR3 DNA reads TGTGCCAGCAGCTTCGGGTTCGGAGATACGCAGTATTTT.

The chain combines TRBV29-1 with TRBJ2-7; possible D gene TRBD1, 6 bases. The CDR3 extends over 13 amino acids. CDR1 and CDR2 from the germline V gene are SQVTM and ANQGSEA. The V end was cut by 4 bases, the J end by 0 bases, with 10 bases between. CDR3 sequence reads: CSVAAGDSYEQYF. The DNA of the CDR3 is TGCAGCGTTGCCGCAGGGGACTCCTACGAGCAGTACTTC.

This sequence joins TRBV19 and TRBJ2-1; the match to TRBD2 covers 16 bases. Trimming at V came to 4 bases and at J to 6 bases, leaving 12 bases not matched to a gene. CDR1 is LNHDA and CDR2 is SQIVND in the germline V gene (reference sequence). The CDR3 is 19 amino acids. The DNA of the CDR3 is TGTGCCAGTAGTACCCCCGGGACTAGCGGGAGGGCCGGGGGCAATGAGCAGTTCTTC. This sequence encodes CASSTPGTSGRAGGNEQFF. The complete variable domain, with remaining parts taken from reference TRBV19 and TRBJ2-1, reads DGGITQSPKYLFRKEGQNVTLSCEQNLNHDAMYWYRQDPGQGLRLIYYSQIVNDFQKGDIAEGYSVSREKKESFPLTVTSAQKNPTAFYLCASSTPGTSGRAGGNEQFFGPGTRLTVL.

This chain connects TRBV30 to TRBJ2-1; 9 bases agree with TRBD2. Germline CDR1 and CDR2: GTSNPN and SVGIG (reference sequence). The CDR3 is 14 residues long. J gave up 4 bases and V 4 bases, and 5 bases lay outside the gene matches. In DNA form, the CDR3 reads TGTGCCTGGAAACTAGCGGGTGTATACAATGAGCAGTTCTTC. Residues: CAWKLAGVYNEQFF.

The rearrangement joins TRBV7-8 to TRBJ2-5; D perhaps matches TRBD2 (5 bases). Trimming took 3 bases from V and 2 from J, leaving 16 bases between them. Germline assignment: CDR1 SGHVS and CDR2 FQNEAQ. The CDR3 length is 16 residues. CDR3: CASSLEAILGQETQYF. CDR3 coding DNA: TGTGCCAGCAGCTTGGAGGCGATCCTAGGACAAGAGACCCAGTACTTC.

The chain couples TRBV14 to TRBJ2-7; 9 nucleotides align to TRBD2. CDR1 SGHDN and CDR2 FVKESK come from the germline V gene. This CDR3 contains 15 residues. Trimming removed 7 bases from V and 3 bases from J; junction bases left unmatched: 10. The CDR3 reads CASTRAGGDIYEQYF. In DNA form, the CDR3 reads TGTGCCAGCACGAGAGCGGGAGGTGATATCTACGAGCAGTACTTC.

V is TRBV5-1 and J is TRBJ2-3; a possible D gene is TRBD1 (6 bases). V lost 4 bases to trimming and J lost 2 bases, with 14 bases between them. Germline V gives CDR1 SGHRS, CDR2 YFSETQ. This CDR3 region has 15 residues. The CDR3 loop is CASSIQGAPTDTQYF. The CDR3 DNA sequence: TGCGCCAGCAGCATACAGGGTGCCCCCACAGATACGCAGTATTTT.

The rearrangement links TRBV9 to TRBJ2-2; D is undetermined. Trimming pared 6 bases from V and 7 bases from J, leaving 10 bases between. Germline lookup yields CDR1 SGDLS and CDR2 YYNGEE. The CDR3 contains 12 residues. The DNA for the CDR3 is TGTGCCAGCAATCCGGGTGGCGGGGAGCTGTTTTTT. It specifies CASNPGGGELFF.

The rearrangement uses TRBV5-8 and TRBJ2-2, with 7 bases that match TRBD1. With 4 bases clipped from V and 7 bases from J, the junction kept 4 bases outside the gene matches. The CDR3 is 13 residues long. Germline V gene lookup returns CDR1 SGHTS and CDR2 YDEGEE. CDR3 coding DNA: TGTGCCAGCAGCCGACAGGGCCTCGGGGAGCTGTTTTTT. This gives the protein CASSRQGLGELFF.

This clone occurred once. The V gene is TRBV20-1, the J gene TRBJ2-7; D unresolved. Germline V gene sequence: CDR1 DFQATT, CDR2 SNEGSKA (reference sequence). The CDR3 is made up of 11 amino acids. V lost 0 bases and J lost 6, with 6 bases in between. The CDR3 is CSARDVSEQYF. Here the CDR3 DNA reads TGCAGTGCTAGAGATGTGAGCGAGCAGTACTTC.

This sequence joins TRBV7-2 and TRBJ2-7; perhaps TRBD1 as D (6 bases). CDR3 length equals 15 residues. Trimming left V 1 base short and J 0 bases short, with 10 bases between. CDR1 and CDR2 (germline): SGHTA, FQGNSA. In DNA form, the CDR3 reads TGTGCCAGCAGCTTAGGGTCAGGGGTCTCCTACGAGCAGTACTTC. It yields the protein CASSLGSGVSYEQYF. Together with reference TRBV7-2 and TRBJ2-7, the CDR3 gives the full variable domain: GAGVSQSPSNKVTEKGKDVELRCDPISGHTALYWYRQSLGQGLEFLIYFQGNSAPDKSGLPSDRFSAERTGGSVSTLTIQRTQQEDSAVYLCASSLGSGVSYEQYFGPGTRLTVT.

The chain joins TRBV4-1 to TRBJ2-5; 7 nucleotides align to TRBD1. The CDR3 runs 16 residues. Germline loops: CDR1 MGHRA, CDR2 YSYEKL. V shed 1 base, J shed 2 bases, and the junction held 7 bases outside the gene matches. The CDR3 sequence: CASSQGPDRIQETQYF. Here the CDR3 DNA reads TGCGCCAGCAGCCAAGGGCCGGACAGGATACAAGAGACCCAGTACTTC.

The chain employs TRBV28 and TRBJ2-7; a weak D match, TRBD1 (5 bases). V was trimmed by 4 bases and J by 0 bases, leaving 19 bases between them. The CDR3 extends over 17 amino acids. CDR1 MDHEN and CDR2 SYDVKM come from the germline V gene. CDR3 region: CASSSSLGARNSYEQYF. The CDR3 DNA follows: TGTGCCAGCAGTTCCTCGCTAGGGGCACGGAACTCCTACGAGCAGTACTTC.

The V gene is TRBV12-5, the J gene TRBJ2-1; 12 positions match TRBD2. The germline CDR1 and CDR2 sequences are LGHNT and FRNRAP. This CDR3 contains 17 residues. Unmatched junction bases numbered 10, after V lost 5 bases and J lost 5 bases. The CDR3 spells CASGPNLAGGLDNEQFF. The CDR3 DNA is TGTGCTAGTGGTCCCAACCTAGCGGGAGGGCTCGACAATGAGCAGTTCTTC.

The CDR3 loop reads CASSSLDRDAYGYTF. CDR3 sequence (DNA): TGTGCCAGCAGCTCCCTTGACAGGGACGCCTATGGCTACACCTTC. The chain is built from TRBV5-6 and TRBJ1-2; 7 bases are shared with TRBD1. This CDR3 has 15 residues. In germline, CDR1 is SGHDT, CDR2 YYEEEE. Trimming removed 3 bases from V and 4 bases from J; junction bases left unmatched: 9.

This clone was seen only a few times. The chain combines TRBV6-5 with TRBJ1-2; D uncertain. Trimming took off 6 bases at V and 3 bases at J, with 14 bases between the two ends. CDR3 length: 14 residues. The germline V gene encodes CDR1 MNHEY and CDR2 SVGAGI. CDR3: CASSEGGPDYGYTF. CDR3 sequence (DNA): TGTGCCAGCAGCGAGGGCGGGCCCGACTATGGCTACACCTTC.

This chain joins TRBV10-3 and TRBJ1-1; no reliable D call. The CDR3 extends over 12 amino acids. Germline lookup yields CDR1 ENHRY and CDR2 SYGVKD. The V and J ends lost 8 bases and 3 bases respectively, with 10 bases between them. In DNA form, the CDR3 reads TGTGCCATCGGTTGGGGAGACACTGAAGCTTTCTTT. Translation gives CAIGWGDTEAFF.